The present entry profiles one T cell receptor (beta chain) with its context. The data were obtained in a study of CD8 T cells in Susac syndrome. Those who served as multiple sclerosis controls were treatment-naive patients with stable or active relapsing-remitting disease. This CDR3 region has 13 residues. CDR1 is MNHEY and CDR2 is SMNVEV in the germline V gene (reference sequence). V was trimmed by 3 bases and J by 8 bases, leaving 11 bases between them. With random hexamers, reverse transcription was performed on about 0.5 to 1 ug of RNA. TCRdb processed the immunoSEQ multiplex PCR reads anew with MiXCR; each CDR3 protein has one entry. The top ten clones hold almost 0.095% of a sample with approximately 170,000 distinct CDR3 sequences, roughly 94% of them seen once.

The TCR sequence derives from a human donor with multiple sclerosis. Sequenced sample: CD4+ T cells from PBMCs. The V call is TRBV27, the J call TRBJ2-1, with a possible D match to TRBD1 (5 bases). This CDR3 is CASSLRQGYEQFF. The CDR3 region has the DNA TGTGCCAGCAGTTTGCGGCAGGGTTATGAGCAGTTCTTC.